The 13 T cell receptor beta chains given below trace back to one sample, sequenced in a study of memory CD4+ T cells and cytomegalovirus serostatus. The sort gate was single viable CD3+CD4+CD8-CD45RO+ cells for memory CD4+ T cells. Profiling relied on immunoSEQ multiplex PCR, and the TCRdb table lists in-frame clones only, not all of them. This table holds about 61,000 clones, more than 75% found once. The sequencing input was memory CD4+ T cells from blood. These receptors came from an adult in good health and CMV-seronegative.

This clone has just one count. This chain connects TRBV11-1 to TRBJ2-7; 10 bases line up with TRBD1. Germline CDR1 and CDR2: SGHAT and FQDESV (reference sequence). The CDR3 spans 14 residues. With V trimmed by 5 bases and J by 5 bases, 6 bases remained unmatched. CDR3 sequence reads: CASSNRDRGHEQYF. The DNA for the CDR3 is TGTGCCAGCAGCAACCGGGACAGGGGCCACGAGCAGTACTTC.

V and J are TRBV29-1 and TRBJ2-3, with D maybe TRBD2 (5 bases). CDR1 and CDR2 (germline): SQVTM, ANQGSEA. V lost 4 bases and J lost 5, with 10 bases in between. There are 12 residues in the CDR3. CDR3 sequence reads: CSVAHRGDTQYF. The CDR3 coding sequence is TGCAGCGTTGCCCACCGGGGAGATACGCAGTATTTT.

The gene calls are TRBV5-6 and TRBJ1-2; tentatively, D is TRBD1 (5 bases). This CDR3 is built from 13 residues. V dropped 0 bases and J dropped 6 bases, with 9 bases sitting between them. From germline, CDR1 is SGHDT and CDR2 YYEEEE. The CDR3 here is CASSLDRSDGYTF. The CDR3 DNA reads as TGTGCCAGCAGCTTGGACAGGTCCGATGGCTACACCTTC.

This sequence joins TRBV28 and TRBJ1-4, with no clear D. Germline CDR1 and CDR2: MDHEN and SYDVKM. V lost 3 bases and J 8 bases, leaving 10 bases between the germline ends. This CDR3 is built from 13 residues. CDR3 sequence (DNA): TGTGCCAGCAGTTTCGGGTTGAGAGAAAAACTGTTTTTT. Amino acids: CASSFGLREKLFF. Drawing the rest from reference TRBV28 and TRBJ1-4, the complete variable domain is DVKVTQSSRYLVKRTGEKVFLECVQDMDHENMFWYRQDPGLGLRLIYFSYDVKMKEKGDIPEGYSVSREKKERFSLILESASTNQTSMYLCASSFGLREKLFFGSGTQLSVL.

CDR3 DNA sequence: TGTGCCAGCAGCGTAGAAGGGGGTAACAATGAGCAGTTCTTC. Translation gives CASSVEGGNNEQFF. The gene calls are TRBV9 and TRBJ2-1, with D perhaps matching TRBD1 (6 bases). The length of the CDR3 is 14 residues. Trimming shortened V by 0 bases and J by 5 bases, and 9 bases separated the two germline ends. Germline CDR1 and CDR2: SGDLS and YYNGEE.

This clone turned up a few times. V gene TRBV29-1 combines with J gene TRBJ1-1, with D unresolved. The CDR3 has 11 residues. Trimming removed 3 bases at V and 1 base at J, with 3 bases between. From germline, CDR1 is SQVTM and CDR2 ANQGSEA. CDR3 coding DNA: TGCAGCGTTGACAGGAACACTGAAGCTTTCTTT. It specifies CSVDRNTEAFF.

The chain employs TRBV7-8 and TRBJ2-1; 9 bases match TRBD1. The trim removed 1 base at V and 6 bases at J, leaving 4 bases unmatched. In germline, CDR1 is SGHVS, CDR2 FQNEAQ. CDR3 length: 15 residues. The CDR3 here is CASSLEDRGGNEQFF. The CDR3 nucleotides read TGTGCCAGCAGCTTAGAGGACAGGGGTGGCAATGAGCAGTTCTTC.

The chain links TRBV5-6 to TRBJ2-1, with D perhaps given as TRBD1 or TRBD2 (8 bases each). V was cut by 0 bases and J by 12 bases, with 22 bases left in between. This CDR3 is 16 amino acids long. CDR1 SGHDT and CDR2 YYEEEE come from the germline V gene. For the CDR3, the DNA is TGTGCCAGCAGCTTGGCCGGCGGGAGGTCTGACAGGGGGCAGTTCTTC. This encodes CASSLAGGRSDRGQFF.

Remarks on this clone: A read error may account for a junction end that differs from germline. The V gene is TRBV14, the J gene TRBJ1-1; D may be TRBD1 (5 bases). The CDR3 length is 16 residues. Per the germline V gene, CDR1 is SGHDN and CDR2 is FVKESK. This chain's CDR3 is CANSQEAGARNTEAFF. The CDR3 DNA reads TGTGCCAACAGCCAAGAAGCCGGGGCCCGGAACACTGAAGCTTTCTTT.

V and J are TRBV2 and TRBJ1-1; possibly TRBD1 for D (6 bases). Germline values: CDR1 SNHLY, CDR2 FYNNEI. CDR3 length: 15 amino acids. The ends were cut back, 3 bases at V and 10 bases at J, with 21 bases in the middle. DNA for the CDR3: TGTGCCAGCAGTGACTTAGGGGGGCGAGACGATTCAGCTTTCTTT. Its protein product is CASSDLGGRDDSAFF.

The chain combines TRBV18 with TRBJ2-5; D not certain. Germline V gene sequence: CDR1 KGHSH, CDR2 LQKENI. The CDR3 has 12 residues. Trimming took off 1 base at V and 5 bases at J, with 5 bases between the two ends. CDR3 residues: CASSPRGETQYF. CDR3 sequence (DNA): TGTGCCAGCTCACCACGTGGCGAGACCCAGTACTTC.

CDR3 nucleotide sequence: TGTGCCAGCAGTGTACTACAGGGGGCTAATCAGCCCCAGCATTTT. Encoded protein: CASSVLQGANQPQHF. This chain links TRBV28 with TRBJ1-5; 9 positions agree with TRBD1. V lost 5 bases to trimming and J lost 4 bases; unmatched junction nucleotides: 6. This CDR3 is built from 15 residues. The V gene's germline CDR1 is MDHEN and CDR2 SYDVKM.

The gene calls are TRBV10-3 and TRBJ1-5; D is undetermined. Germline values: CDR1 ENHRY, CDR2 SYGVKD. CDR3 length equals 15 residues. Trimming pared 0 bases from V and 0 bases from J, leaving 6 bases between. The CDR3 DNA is TGTGCCATCAGTGAGTCTTCCCCTAGCAATCAGCCCCAGCATTTT. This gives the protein CAISESSPSNQPQHF.